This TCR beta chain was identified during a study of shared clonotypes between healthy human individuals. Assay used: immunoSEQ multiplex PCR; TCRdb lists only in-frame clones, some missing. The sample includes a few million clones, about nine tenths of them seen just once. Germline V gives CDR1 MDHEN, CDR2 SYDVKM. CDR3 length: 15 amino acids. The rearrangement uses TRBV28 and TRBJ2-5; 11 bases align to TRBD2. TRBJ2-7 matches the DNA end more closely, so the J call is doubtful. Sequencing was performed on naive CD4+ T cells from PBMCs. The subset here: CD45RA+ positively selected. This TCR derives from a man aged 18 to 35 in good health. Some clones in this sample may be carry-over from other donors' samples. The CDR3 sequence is CASSSLAGGDYEQYF. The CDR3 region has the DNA TGTGCCAGCAGTTCATTAGCGGGAGGGGATTACGAGCAGTACTTC.